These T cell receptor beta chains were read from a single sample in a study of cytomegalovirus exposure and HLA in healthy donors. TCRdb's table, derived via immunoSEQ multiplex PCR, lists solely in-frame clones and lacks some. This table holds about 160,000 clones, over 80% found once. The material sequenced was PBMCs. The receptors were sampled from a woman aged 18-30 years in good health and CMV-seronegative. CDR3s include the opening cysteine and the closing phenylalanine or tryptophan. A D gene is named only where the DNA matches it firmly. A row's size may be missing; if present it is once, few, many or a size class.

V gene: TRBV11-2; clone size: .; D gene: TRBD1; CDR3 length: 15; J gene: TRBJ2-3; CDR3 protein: CASSWGTGSTDTQYF; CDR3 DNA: TGTGCCAGCAGCTGGGGGACAGGGTCCACAGATACGCAGTATTTT
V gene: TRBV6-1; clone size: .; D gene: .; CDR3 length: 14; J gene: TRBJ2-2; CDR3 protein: CASASAGITGELFF; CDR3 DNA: TGTGCCAGCGCCTCCGCAGGTATCACCGGGGAGCTGTTTTTT
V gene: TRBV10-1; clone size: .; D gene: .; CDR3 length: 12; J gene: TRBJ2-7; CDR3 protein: CASSGPGSEQYF; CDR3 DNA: TGCGCCAGCAGTGGTCCCGGGAGCGAGCAGTACTTC
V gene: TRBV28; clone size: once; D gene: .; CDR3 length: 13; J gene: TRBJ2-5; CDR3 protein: CASRTVIQETQYF; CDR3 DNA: TGTGCCAGCAGAACAGTCATCCAAGAGACCCAGTACTTC
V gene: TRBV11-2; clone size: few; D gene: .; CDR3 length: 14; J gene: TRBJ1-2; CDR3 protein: CASSPSSEGYGYTF; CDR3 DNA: TGTGCCAGCAGCCCCTCCTCGGAGGGCTATGGCTACACCTTC
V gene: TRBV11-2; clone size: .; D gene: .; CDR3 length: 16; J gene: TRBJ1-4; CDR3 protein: CASSLVGTPRGEKLFF; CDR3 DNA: TGTGCCAGCAGCTTAGTAGGGACACCTCGGGGTGAAAAACTGTTTTTT
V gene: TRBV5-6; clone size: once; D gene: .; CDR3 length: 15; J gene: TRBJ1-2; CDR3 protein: CASSFPGGAVHSYTF; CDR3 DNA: TGTGCCAGCAGCTTCCCGGGGGGGGCGGTCCATAGCTACACCTTC
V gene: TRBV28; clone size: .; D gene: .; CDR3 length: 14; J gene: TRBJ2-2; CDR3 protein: CATRTGRGTGELFF; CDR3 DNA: TGTGCCACACGGACAGGGAGGGGCACCGGGGAGCTGTTTTTT
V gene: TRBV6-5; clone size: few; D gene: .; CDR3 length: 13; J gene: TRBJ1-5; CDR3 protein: CASSSRGGQPQHF; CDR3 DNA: TGTGCCAGCAGTTCCCGGGGTGGACAGCCCCAGCATTTT
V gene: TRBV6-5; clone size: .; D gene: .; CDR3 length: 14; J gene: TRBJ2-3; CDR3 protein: CASTSRRSTDTQYF; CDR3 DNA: TGTGCCAGCACTTCCAGGCGAAGCACAGATACGCAGTATTTT
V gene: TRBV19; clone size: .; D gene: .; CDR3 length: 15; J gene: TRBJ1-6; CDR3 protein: CASSPKGTVNSPLHF; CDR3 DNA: TGTGCCAGCAGTCCCAAGGGGACTGTCAATTCACCCCTCCACTTT
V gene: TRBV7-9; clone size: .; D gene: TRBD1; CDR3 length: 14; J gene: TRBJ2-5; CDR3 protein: CSSRGRGPGEIQYF; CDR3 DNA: TGTTCCAGCCGAGGCAGGGGGCCGGGAGAGATCCAGTACTTC
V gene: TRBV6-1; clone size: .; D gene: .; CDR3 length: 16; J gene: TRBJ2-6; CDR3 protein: CASSEVERAGANVLTF; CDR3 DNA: TGTGCCAGCAGTGAGGTGGAACGGGCTGGGGCCAACGTCCTGACTTTC
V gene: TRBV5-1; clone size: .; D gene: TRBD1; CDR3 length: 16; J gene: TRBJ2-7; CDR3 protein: CASSLGWDRNSYEQYF; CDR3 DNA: TGCGCCAGCAGCTTGGGGTGGGACAGAAATTCCTACGAGCAGTACTTC
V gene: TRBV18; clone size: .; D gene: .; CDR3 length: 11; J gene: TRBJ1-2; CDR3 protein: CASSPLSGYTF; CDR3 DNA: TGTGCCAGCTCGCCGCTATCTGGCTACACCTTC
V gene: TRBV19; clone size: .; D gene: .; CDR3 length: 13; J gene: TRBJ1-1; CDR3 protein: CASSLKGDTEAFF; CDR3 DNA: TGTGCCAGTAGCCTGAAGGGGGACACTGAAGCTTTCTTT
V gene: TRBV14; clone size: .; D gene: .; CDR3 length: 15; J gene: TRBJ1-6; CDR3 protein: CASSQEGTRNSPLHF; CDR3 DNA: TGTGCCAGCAGCCAAGAAGGGACACGCAATTCACCCCTCCACTTT
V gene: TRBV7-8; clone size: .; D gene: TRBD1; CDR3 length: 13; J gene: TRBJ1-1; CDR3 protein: CASSPGQGAEAFF; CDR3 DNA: TGTGCCAGCAGCCCAGGACAGGGGGCCGAAGCTTTCTTT
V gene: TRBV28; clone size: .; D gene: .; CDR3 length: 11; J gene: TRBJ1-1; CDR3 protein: CASRQNTEAFF; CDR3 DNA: TGTGCCAGCAGACAGAACACTGAAGCTTTCTTT
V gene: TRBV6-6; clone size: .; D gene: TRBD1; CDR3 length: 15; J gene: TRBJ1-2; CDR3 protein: CASSKMTGSNYGYTF; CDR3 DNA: TGTGCCAGCAGTAAAATGACAGGGTCTAACTATGGCTACACCTTC
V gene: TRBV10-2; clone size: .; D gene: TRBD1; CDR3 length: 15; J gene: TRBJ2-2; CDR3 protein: CASSEWTGVAGELFF; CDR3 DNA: TGCGCCAGCAGTGAGTGGACAGGAGTCGCCGGGGAGCTGTTTTTT
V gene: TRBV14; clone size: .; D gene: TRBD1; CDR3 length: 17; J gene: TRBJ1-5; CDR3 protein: CASSDRDRGRTDQPQHF; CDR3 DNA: TGTGCCAGCAGCGATCGGGACAGGGGGCGTACTGATCAGCCCCAGCATTTT
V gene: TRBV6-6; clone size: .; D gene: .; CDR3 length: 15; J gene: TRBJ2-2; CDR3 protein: CASIQGGVGTGELFF; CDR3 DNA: TGTGCCAGCATCCAGGGTGGCGTCGGGACCGGGGAGCTGTTTTTT
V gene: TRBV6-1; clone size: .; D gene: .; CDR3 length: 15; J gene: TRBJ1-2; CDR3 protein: CASNYDSGSLYGYTF; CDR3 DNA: TGTGCCAGCAACTACGACTCCGGCAGCCTCTATGGCTACACCTTC
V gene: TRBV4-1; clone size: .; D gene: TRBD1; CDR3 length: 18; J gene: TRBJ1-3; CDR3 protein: CASSQGASYRGSGNTIYF; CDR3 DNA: TGCGCCAGCAGCCAAGGGGCGTCGTACAGGGGTTCTGGAAACACCATATATTTT
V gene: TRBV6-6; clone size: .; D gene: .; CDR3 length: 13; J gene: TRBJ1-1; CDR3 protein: CASSYSRETEAFF; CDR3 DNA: TGTGCCAGCAGTTACTCGAGGGAAACTGAAGCTTTCTTT
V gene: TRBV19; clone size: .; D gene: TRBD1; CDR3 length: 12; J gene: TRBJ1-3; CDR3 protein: CATDRGGNTIYF; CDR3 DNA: TGTGCGACGGACAGGGGAGGAAACACCATATATTTT
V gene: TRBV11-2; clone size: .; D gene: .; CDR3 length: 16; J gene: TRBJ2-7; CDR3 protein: CASSLTRGSQLYEQYF; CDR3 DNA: TGTGCCAGCAGCTTGACCAGGGGTTCGCAACTCTACGAGCAGTACTTC
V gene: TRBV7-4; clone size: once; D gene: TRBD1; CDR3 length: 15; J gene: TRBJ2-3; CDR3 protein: CASSWDRFYTDTQYF; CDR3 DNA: TGTGCCAGCAGCTGGGACAGGTTCTACACAGATACGCAGTATTTT
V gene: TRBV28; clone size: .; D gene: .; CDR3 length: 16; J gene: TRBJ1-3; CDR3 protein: CASSPQLTLPGNTIYF; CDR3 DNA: TGTGCCAGCAGTCCCCAACTGACACTCCCTGGAAACACCATATATTTT
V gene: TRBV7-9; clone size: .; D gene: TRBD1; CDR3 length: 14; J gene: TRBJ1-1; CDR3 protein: CASSGTGRNTEAFF; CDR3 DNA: TGCGCCAGCAGCGGGACAGGACGGAACACTGAAGCTTTCTTT
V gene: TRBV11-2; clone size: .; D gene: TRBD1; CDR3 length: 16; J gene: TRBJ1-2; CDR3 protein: CASTPSGDRGNYGYTF; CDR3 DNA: TGTGCCAGCACCCCGAGTGGGGACAGGGGGAACTATGGCTACACCTTC
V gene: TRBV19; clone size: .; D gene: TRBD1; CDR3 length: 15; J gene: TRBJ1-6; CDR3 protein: CASSPPGQAYSPLHF; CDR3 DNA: TGTGCCAGTAGTCCTCCGGGACAGGCATATTCACCCCTCCACTTT
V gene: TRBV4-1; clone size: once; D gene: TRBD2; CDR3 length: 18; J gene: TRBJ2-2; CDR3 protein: CASSQKTSGGAKSGELFF; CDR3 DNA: TGCGCCAGCAGCCAAAAGACTAGCGGGGGGGCCAAATCCGGGGAGCTGTTTTTT